This T cell receptor (beta chain) was observed in a study of identical twins. General study findings and limits: Partial confounding of zero-insertion analyses by invariant MAIT and iNKT cells was possible. Monozygotic twins shared more out-of-frame TCR alpha than recombination models predicted.

This clonotype has a handful of counts. Antigen: not known. TCRdb redid the calling of the 5' RACE reads with MiXCR, one entry per CDR3 protein. Of 400,000 to 550,000 distinct CDR3 sequences in the sample, roughly 26% were seen once. CDR3 length: 14 amino acids. V lost 6 bases to trimming and J lost 6 bases, with 17 bases between them. These data were also filed under a second study, of T cells expressing NK-cell markers. According to that study: Among eight sequenced donors, seven carried HCMV seropositivity while one was seronegative.

This chain links TRBV12-3 or TRBV12-4 with TRBJ1-2, with D unclear. The sequencing sample was made of CD4+ T cells sorted from blood. The receptor's source is a woman under 30 in good health. CDR3 nucleotides: TGTGCCAGCAGCTCGGGCTCGGTGGGCGATGGCTACACCTTC. It encodes CASSSGSVGDGYTF.